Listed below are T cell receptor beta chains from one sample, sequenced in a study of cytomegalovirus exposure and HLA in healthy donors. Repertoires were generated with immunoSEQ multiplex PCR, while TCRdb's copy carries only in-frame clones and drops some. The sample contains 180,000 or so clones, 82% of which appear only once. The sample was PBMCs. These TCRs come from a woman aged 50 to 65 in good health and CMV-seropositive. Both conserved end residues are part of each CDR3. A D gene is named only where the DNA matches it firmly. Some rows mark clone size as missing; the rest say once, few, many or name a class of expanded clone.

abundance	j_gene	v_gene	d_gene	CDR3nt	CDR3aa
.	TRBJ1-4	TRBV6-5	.	TGTGCCAGCAAGACAGGACCCCAAAGGGAAAAACTGTTTTTT	CASKTGPQREKLFF
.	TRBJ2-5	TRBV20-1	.	TGCAGTGTTGGGGAGCAAGAGACCCAGTACTTC	CSVGEQETQYF
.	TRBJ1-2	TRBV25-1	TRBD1	TGTGCCAGCAGTGAATATCAGGGGGCGGGTGGCTACACCTTC	CASSEYQGAGGYTF
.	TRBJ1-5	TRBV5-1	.	TGCGCCAGCAGCCTCGGACAGCCGGGAGGGGGTCAGCCCCAGCATTTT	CASSLGQPGGGQPQHF
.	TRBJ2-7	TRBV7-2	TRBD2	TGTGCCAGTAGCGTAGCAACCGGACTAGTTGGGTCCCTCTACGAGCAGTACTTC	CASSVATGLVGSLYEQYF
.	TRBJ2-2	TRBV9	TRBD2	TGTGCCAGCAGCACCCTTAGCGGGGGGGCCACCGGGGAGCTGTTTTTT	CASSTLSGGATGELFF
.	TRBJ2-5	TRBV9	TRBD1	TGTGCCAGCAGCGTGGGGACAGGGGGACTCCAAGAGACCCAGTACTTC	CASSVGTGGLQETQYF
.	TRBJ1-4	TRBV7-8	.	TGTGCCAGCAGCCGTTCGGGGGGCACTAATGAAAAACTGTTTTTT	CASSRSGGTNEKLFF
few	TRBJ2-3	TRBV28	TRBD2	TGTGCCAGCAGCAGAAGCGGGGTTAGCACAGATACGCAGTATTTT	CASSRSGVSTDTQYF
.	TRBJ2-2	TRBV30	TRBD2	TGTGCCTGGAGTAGCGGGAGTCGCCCCGGGGAGCTGTTTTTT	CAWSSGSRPGELFF
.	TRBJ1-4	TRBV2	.	TGTGCCAGCCAGCGGGCTAATGAAAAACTGTTTTTT	CASQRANEKLFF
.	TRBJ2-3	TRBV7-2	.	TGTGCCAGCAGTCATTTGACAGATACGCAGTATTTT	CASSHLTDTQYF
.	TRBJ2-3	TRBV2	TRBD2	TGTGCCAGCGGGACTAGCGGGGGAACAGATACGCAGTATTTT	CASGTSGGTDTQYF
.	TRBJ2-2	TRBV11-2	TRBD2	TGTGCCAGCAGCTTAGACGGGGGGACCGGGGAGCTGTTTTTT	CASSLDGGTGELFF
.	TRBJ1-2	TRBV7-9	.	TGTGCCAGCAGCTCCCAGGGTACCTATGGCTACACCTTC	CASSSQGTYGYTF
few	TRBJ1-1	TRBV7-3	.	TGTGCCAGCAGCAATCGACAAGGAGGTCAAGCTTTCTTT	CASSNRQGGQAFF
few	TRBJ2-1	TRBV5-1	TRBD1	TGCGCCAGCAGCGGGGCCGGGACAGGGGGCTACAATGAGCAGTTCTTC	CASSGAGTGGYNEQFF
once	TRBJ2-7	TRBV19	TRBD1	TGTGCCAGTAGTCGCTTTGGGACAGGGAGCAACGAGCAGTACTTC	CASSRFGTGSNEQYF
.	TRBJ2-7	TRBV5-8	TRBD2	TGTGCCAGCAGCTTGGTTAGCGGGAAGGGGCTCGAGCAGTACTTC	CASSLVSGKGLEQYF
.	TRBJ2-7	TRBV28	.	TGTGCCACCCAGGGCCTCTCCGGCCCCGTTGCGTACGAGCAGTACTTC	CATQGLSGPVAYEQYF
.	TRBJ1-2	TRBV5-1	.	TGCGCCAGCAGCTTGGGGGGCGGCGCTGGCTACACCTTC	CASSLGGGAGYTF
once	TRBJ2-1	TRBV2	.	TGTGCCAGCAGTGTTTTGGACAGGCGGGGCAATGAGCAGTTCTTC	CASSVLDRRGNEQFF
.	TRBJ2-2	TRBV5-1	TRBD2	TGCGCCAGCAGCTTCGCTAGCGGGACCGGGGAGCTGTTTTTT	CASSFASGTGELFF
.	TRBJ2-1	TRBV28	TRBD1	TGTGCCAGCAGTGTTAACAGGGGGTACGACAATGAGCAGTTCTTC	CASSVNRGYDNEQFF
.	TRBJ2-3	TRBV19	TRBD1	TGTGCCAGTAGTGCCCGGGACAGGGGCCGTGATACGCAGTATTTT	CASSARDRGRDTQYF
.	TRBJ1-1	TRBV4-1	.	TGCGCCAGCAGCCAAGGGTTTAGAGTGAACACTGAAGCTTTCTTT	CASSQGFRVNTEAFF
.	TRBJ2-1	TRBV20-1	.	TGCAGTGCTGTCCGACTGAATGAGCAGTTCTTC	CSAVRLNEQFF
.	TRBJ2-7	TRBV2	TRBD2	TGTGCCAGCAGCCCCAGCGGGGGGGCCTCCTACGAGCAGTACTTC	CASSPSGGASYEQYF
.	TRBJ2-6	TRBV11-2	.	TGTGCCAGCAGCTTAAGGGGGTACTATGCTGGGGCCAACGTCCTGACTTTC	CASSLRGYYAGANVLTF
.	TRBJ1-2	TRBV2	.	TGTGCCAGCAGGAAGCCTATGGTCACTAACTATGGCTACACCTTC	CASRKPMVTNYGYTF
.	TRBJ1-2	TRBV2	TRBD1	TGTGCCAGCAGTCTCGGGACAGATGGCTACACCTTC	CASSLGTDGYTF
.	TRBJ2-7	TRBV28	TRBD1	TGTGCCAGCCGCCTCCCGGGACAGAAGAGGGGCGAGCAGTACTTC	CASRLPGQKRGEQYF
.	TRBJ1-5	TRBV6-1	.	TGTGCCAGCAGTGAAGCGGATTTGGTCTGGGCTCAGCCCCAGCATTTT	CASSEADLVWAQPQHF
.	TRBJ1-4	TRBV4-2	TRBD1	TGTGCCAGCAGCCAAGATGGGACAGAGAATGAAAAACTGTTTTTT	CASSQDGTENEKLFF
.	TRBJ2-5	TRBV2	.	TGTGCCAGCAGTGAGGGGCCAGGCCGGTACTTC	CASSEGPGRYF
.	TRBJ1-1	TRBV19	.	TGTGCCAGTAGTAAGCCTCACCTGAACACTGAAGCTTTCTTT	CASSKPHLNTEAFF
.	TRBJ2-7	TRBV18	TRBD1	TGTGCCAGCTCACCCCCCGACAGGGCCGGGACCTACGAGCAGTACTTC	CASSPPDRAGTYEQYF
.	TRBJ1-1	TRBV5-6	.	TGTGCCAGCAGCTTGACGGGAGGAACACTCGCTGAAGCTTTCTTT	CASSLTGGTLAEAFF
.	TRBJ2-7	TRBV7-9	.	TGTTCCAGCAGCTTAGATCCAGGGGGGAGAGGCTCCTACGAGCAGTACTTC	CSSSLDPGGRGSYEQYF
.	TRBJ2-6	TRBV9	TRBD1	TGTGCCAGCAGCGGAAGCAGTGTTGGGACAGGCACCTACACCGGCTCCGGGGCCAACGGCCTGACTTTC	CASSGSSVGTGTYTGSGANGLTF
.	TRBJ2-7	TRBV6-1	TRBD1	TGTGCCAGCAGTGAAGTCCCCGCAGGGGGCTGGATTTGGCAGTACTTC	CASSEVPAGGWIWQYF
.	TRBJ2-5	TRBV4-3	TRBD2	TGCGCCAGCAGCCAGGGACTAGCCGGGGAGACCCAGTACTTC	CASSQGLAGETQYF
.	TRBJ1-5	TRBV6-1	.	TGTGCCAGCAGTGGGAGGGCCCATCAGCCCCAGCATTTT	CASSGRAHQPQHF
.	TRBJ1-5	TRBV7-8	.	TGTGCCAGCAGCCTGTGGGGGGACCAGCCCCAGCATTTT	CASSLWGDQPQHF
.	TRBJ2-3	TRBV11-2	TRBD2	TGTGCCAGCAGCTTAACCACGGGACTAGCGTTCACAGATACGCAGTATTTT	CASSLTTGLAFTDTQYF
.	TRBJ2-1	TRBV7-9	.	TGTGCCAGCAGTTGGACTGCCTACAATGAGCAGTTCTTC	CASSWTAYNEQFF
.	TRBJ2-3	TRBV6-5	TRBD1	TGTGCCAGCACAAGACAGGGACGGGGCACAGATACGCAGTATTTT	CASTRQGRGTDTQYF
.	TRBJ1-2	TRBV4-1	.	TGCGCCAGCAGCCAAGGGACAGAGCAGCATTATGGCTACACCTTC	CASSQGTEQHYGYTF